The next 25 T cell receptor beta chains were all read from a single sample in a study of cytomegalovirus exposure and HLA in healthy donors. PCR involved 60 Vbeta and 13 Jbeta primers. Clones were read by immunoSEQ multiplex PCR, and TCRdb kept only the in-frame ones, dropping some. The sample holds fewer than 300,000 clones, just over 85% seen once. The sample consisted of PBMCs. These receptors were obtained from a man aged 40-49 years in good health and CMV-seropositive.

The chain recombines TRBV7-3 with TRBJ2-5, with 12 bases identical to TRBD2. Trimming removed 5 bases from V and 7 bases from J; junction bases left unmatched: 5. CDR1 is SGHTA, CDR2 FQGTGA, per germline. The CDR3 runs to 14 residues. CDR3 loop: CASSLAGGPGTQYF. In nucleotides, the CDR3 is TGTGCCAGCAGCCTAGCGGGAGGGCCTGGGACCCAGTACTTC. Looking up the rest from reference TRBV7-3 and TRBJ2-5 gives the full variable domain: GAGVSQTPSNKVTEKGKYVELRCDPISGHTALYWYRQSLGQGPEFLIYFQGTGAADDSGLPNDRFFAVRPEGSVSTLKIQRTERGDSAVYLCASSLAGGPGTQYFGPGTRLLVL.

CDR3: CASSPDAGTGRHTQYF. CDR3 nucleotide sequence: TGTGCCAGCAGCCCGGACGCCGGGACAGGGAGGCATACGCAGTATTTT. The gene calls are TRBV5-4 and TRBJ2-3; 9 nucleotides align to TRBD1. V was pared by 4 bases and J by 7 bases, with 13 bases of the junction left unmatched. The CDR3 extends over 16 amino acids. Germline lookup yields CDR1 SGHNT and CDR2 YYREEE (reference sequence).

This chain joins TRBV5-4 and TRBJ1-6; the match to TRBD1 covers 7 bases. Germline lookup yields CDR1 SGHNT and CDR2 YYREEE (reference sequence). The CDR3 is 14 residues long. With V trimmed by 0 bases and J by 8 bases, 2 bases remained unmatched. The DNA for the CDR3 is TGTGCCAGCAGCTTGGACAGGGGCTATTCACCCCTCCACTTT. Its translation is CASSLDRGYSPLHF.

This chain links TRBV14 with TRBJ2-5; 9 positions match TRBD2. With V trimmed by 1 base and J by 5 bases, 2 bases remained unmatched. CDR3 length equals 14 residues. Looked up from germline, CDR1 is SGHDN and CDR2 is FVKESK. CDR3 DNA: TGTGCCAGCAGCCAAGGACTAGCGGTGGAGACCCAGTACTTC. It is translated as CASSQGLAVETQYF.

The rearrangement uses TRBV5-1 and TRBJ1-2; 9 bases are a match to TRBD1. Germline CDR1 and CDR2: SGHRS and YFSETQ. V lost 6 bases and J lost 3; bases outside the gene matches: 9. This CDR3 has 15 amino acids. In DNA, the CDR3 is TGCGCCAGCATGCGGGGACAGGGAACTTACTATGGCTACACCTTC. Amino acids: CASMRGQGTYYGYTF. Full variable domain (missing parts from reference TRBV5-1 and TRBJ1-2): KAGVTQTPRYLIKTRGQQVTLSCSPISGHRSVSWYQQTPGQGLQFLFEYFSETQRNKGNFPGRFSGRQFSNSRSEMNVSTLELGDSALYLCASMRGQGTYYGYTFGSGTRLTVV.

The V and J genes are TRBV25-1 and TRBJ2-2, with 7 bases identical to TRBD2. The V and J ends lost 6 bases and 3 bases, in that order; junction bases with no gene match: 7. There are 15 residues in the CDR3. CDR1 and CDR2 (germline): MGHDK, SYGVNS. The CDR3 is CASRGGVGDTGELFF. The CDR3, as DNA: TGTGCCAGCAGGGGGGGGGTGGGGGACACCGGGGAGCTGTTTTTT.

The V gene is TRBV14, the J gene TRBJ1-1; D not resolved. CDR1 and CDR2 (germline): SGHDN, FVKESK. This CDR3 spans 13 amino acids. Trimming shortened V by 0 bases and J by 2 bases, and 4 bases separated the two germline ends. CDR3 sequence: CASSQDTNTEAFF. The CDR3 DNA reads TGTGCCAGCAGCCAAGATACTAACACTGAAGCTTTCTTT.

This clone was seen a single time. The chain employs TRBV11-2 and TRBJ1-1; TRBD1 agrees at 10 bases. V shed 8 bases, J shed 10 bases, and the junction held 13 bases outside the gene matches. Germline CDR1 SGHAT, CDR2 FQNNGV. This CDR3 is built from 14 residues. The CDR3 sequence: CASEGTGQGIGAFF. The CDR3 nucleotides read TGTGCCAGCGAGGGGACGGGACAGGGGATAGGAGCTTTCTTT.

Here the CDR3 DNA reads TGTGCCAGCAGACCCGACAGGGGGGACGAGCAGTACTTC. Encoded protein: CASRPDRGDEQYF. The genes are TRBV6-1 and TRBJ2-7, with 9 bases fitting TRBD1. The germline CDR1 and CDR2 sequences are MNHNS and SASEGT. The CDR3 is 13 amino acids. With 6 bases clipped from V and 5 bases from J, the junction kept 5 bases outside the gene matches.

The J gene is TRBJ2-1, the V gene TRBV5-1; possible D gene TRBD2, 5 bases. V shed 4 bases and J shed 5 bases, with 16 bases lying between them. Germline-derived CDR1 and CDR2 are SGHRS and YFSETQ. The CDR3 spans 15 residues. This CDR3 is CASSVSSVSDNEQFF. CDR3 DNA sequence: TGCGCCAGCAGCGTGAGTAGCGTTTCGGACAATGAGCAGTTCTTC. Combining the CDR3 with reference TRBV5-1 and TRBJ2-1 gives the whole variable domain KAGVTQTPRYLIKTRGQQVTLSCSPISGHRSVSWYQQTPGQGLQFLFEYFSETQRNKGNFPGRFSGRQFSNSRSEMNVSTLELGDSALYLCASSVSSVSDNEQFFGPGTRLTVL.

This sequence joins TRBV28 and TRBJ1-1; TRBD1 matches at 10 bases. The J segment lost 4 bases and the V segment lost 7 bases, leaving 9 bases of the junction unmatched. The CDR3 has 15 residues. Germline-derived CDR1 and CDR2 are MDHEN and SYDVKM. CDR3 in amino acids: CASTLARTGGTEAFF. The CDR3 nucleotides read TGTGCCAGCACCCTGGCCCGGACAGGGGGCACTGAAGCTTTCTTT.

V gene TRBV5-6 combines with J gene TRBJ2-5, with 7 positions matching TRBD1. The CDR3 length is 15 residues. Germline V gene lookup returns CDR1 SGHDT and CDR2 YYEEEE. Losses at the gene ends were 4 bases for V and 3 bases for J; bases not matched to a gene: 9. The CDR3 DNA reads as TGTGCCAGCAGCCCCGGATGGACAGGAGAAGAGACCCAGTACTTC. As protein: CASSPGWTGEETQYF.

This clone was seen only once. The chain couples TRBV28 to TRBJ2-7; D is perhaps TRBD1 (6 bases). Trimming shortened V by 6 bases and J by 3 bases, and 9 bases separated the two germline ends. CDR3 length equals 12 residues. Germline CDR1 reads MDHEN; CDR2 reads SYDVKM. DNA of the CDR3: TGTGCCAGCAGCATACAGGGCTACGAGCAGTACTTC. It encodes CASSIQGYEQYF.

This clone occurred once. The chain uses TRBV7-2 and TRBJ1-2, with 9 bases lining up with TRBD1. In germline, CDR1 is SGHTA, CDR2 FQGNSA. V was pared by 1 base and J by 1 base, with 1 base of the junction left unmatched. The CDR3 extends over 15 amino acids. The CDR3 DNA follows: TGTGCCAGCAGCTTAGGACAGGGGGTTAACTATGGCTACACCTTC. Translation: CASSLGQGVNYGYTF.

The J gene is TRBJ2-7, the V gene TRBV14; TRBD1 matches at 7 bases. The CDR3 has 15 amino acids. V dropped 0 bases and J dropped 3; count of bases not matched to a gene: 5. Germline CDR1 is SGHDN and CDR2 is FVKESK. CDR3 amino acids: CASSQDYGTVYEQYF. Here the CDR3 DNA reads TGTGCCAGCAGCCAAGACTACGGGACAGTCTACGAGCAGTACTTC.

The chain couples TRBV27 to TRBJ2-2; a weak D match, TRBD1 (6 bases). This CDR3 spans 18 amino acids. Trimming took 1 base from V and 2 from J, leaving 17 bases between them. CDR1 is MNHEY, CDR2 SMNVEV, per germline (reference sequence). The CDR3 sequence: CASSLLTGLFQNTGELFF. DNA for the CDR3: TGTGCCAGCAGTTTATTAACAGGGCTCTTTCAAAACACCGGGGAGCTGTTTTTT.

The chain combines TRBV30 with TRBJ2-1; TRBD2 aligns across 9 bases. After removal of 0 bases from V and 4 bases from J, the junction contained 4 bases not matched to a gene. CDR3 length: 15 residues. Germline CDR1 and CDR2: GTSNPN and SVGIG (reference sequence). CDR3: CAWSVNSGRYNEQFF. Written as DNA, the CDR3 is TGTGCCTGGAGTGTTAATAGCGGGAGATACAATGAGCAGTTCTTC. Drawing the rest from reference TRBV30 and TRBJ2-1, the complete variable domain is SQTIHQWPATLVQPVGSPLSLECTVEGTSNPNLYWYRQAAGRGLQLLFYSVGIGQISSEVPQNLSASRPQDRQFILSSKKLLLSDSGFYLCAWSVNSGRYNEQFFGPGTRLTVL.

Only a few counts were recorded for this clone. The V and J genes are TRBV27 and TRBJ1-1; the D is unclear. Trimming removed 5 bases at V and 6 bases at J, with 13 bases between. The CDR3 has 13 residues. Germline V gives CDR1 MNHEY, CDR2 SMNVEV (reference sequence). As DNA, the CDR3 is TGTGCCAGCAGTAAAAGAGGACTTTCTGAAGCTTTCTTT. It is translated as CASSKRGLSEAFF.

The chain uses TRBV28 and TRBJ2-1; 11 positions agree with TRBD2. The CDR3 spans 15 residues. Per the germline V gene, CDR1 is MDHEN and CDR2 is SYDVKM. Trimming cost V 5 bases and J 9 bases; bases outside gene matches: 9. The CDR3 region is CASSGRLAGGIEQFF. CDR3 nucleotides: TGTGCCAGCAGTGGAAGGCTAGCGGGAGGTATTGAGCAGTTCTTC. The whole variable domain, filled in from reference TRBV28 and TRBJ2-1, reads DVKVTQSSRYLVKRTGEKVFLECVQDMDHENMFWYRQDPGLGLRLIYFSYDVKMKEKGDIPEGYSVSREKKERFSLILESASTNQTSMYLCASSGRLAGGIEQFFGPGTRLTVL.

The genes are TRBV7-2 and TRBJ1-2, with 7 bases matching TRBD1. Trimming removed 3 bases from V and 4 bases from J; junction bases left unmatched: 2. Germline loops: CDR1 SGHTA, CDR2 FQGNSA. The CDR3 length is 13 residues. CDR3 nucleotide sequence: TGTGCCAGCAGCTTCCGGGACAGCTATGGCTACACCTTC. Encoded protein: CASSFRDSYGYTF.

This chain links TRBV9 with TRBJ1-1; D may be TRBD1 (5 bases). This CDR3 is 16 amino acids long. V lost 4 bases and J 0 bases, leaving 16 bases between the germline ends. Germline CDR1 SGDLS, CDR2 YYNGEE. CDR3 in amino acids: CASSPTPGYLNTEAFF. CDR3 nucleotides: TGTGCCAGCAGCCCGACCCCAGGGTACCTGAACACTGAAGCTTTCTTT.

The chain employs TRBV19 and TRBJ2-2; tentatively, D is TRBD2 (6 bases). CDR1 and CDR2 (germline): LNHDA, SQIVND (reference sequence). Deletions cut 5 bases from V and 7 bases from J, with 14 bases between. This CDR3 comprises 14 residues. DNA of the CDR3: TGTGCCAGTAGTGGGAGGCCGGGGAACGGGGAGCTGTTTTTT. It codes for CASSGRPGNGELFF.

This CDR3 is CASNLAGAGNEQFF. For the CDR3, the DNA is TGCGCCAGCAACCTAGCGGGAGCGGGCAATGAGCAGTTCTTC. This chain uses TRBV10-2 with TRBJ2-1; 10 bases are a match to TRBD2. The V and J ends lost 7 bases and 6 bases, in that order; junction bases with no gene match: 6. CDR3 length equals 14 residues. Germline V gene sequence: CDR1 WSHSY, CDR2 SAAADI.

This clone showed up just once. V gene TRBV29-1 combines with J gene TRBJ2-2, with 9 bases lining up with TRBD1. This CDR3 comprises 16 residues. V shed 2 bases, J shed 6 bases, and the junction held 10 bases outside the gene matches. Germline CDR1 reads SQVTM; CDR2 reads ANQGSEA. CDR3 in DNA: TGCAGCGTTGAACCGTCTGGGACAGGGTTATCCGGGGAGCTGTTTTTT. It specifies CSVEPSGTGLSGELFF.

This clone was observed once. The chain employs TRBV4-2 and TRBJ2-7, with TRBD1 matching over 7 bases. Trimming cost V 5 bases and J 0 bases; bases outside gene matches: 7. The CDR3 runs 15 residues. CDR1 is LGHNA and CDR2 is YNFKEQ in the germline V gene. CDR3: CASSYGTDFSYEQYF. The CDR3, as DNA: TGTGCCAGCAGCTATGGGACAGACTTCTCCTACGAGCAGTACTTC.